Listed here are 9 T cell receptor beta chains from one sample, sequenced in a study of CDR3 diversity in severe acne. One entry per CDR3 protein, called by TCRdb with MiXCR from the PCR reads. The sample carries roughly 100,000 distinct CDR3 sequences, roughly 51% recorded once. Material: blood. These receptors were taken from a male donor with acne.

This clonotype occurred many times. The chain recombines TRBV7-9 with TRBJ2-7, with TRBD1 matching 7 bases. This CDR3 contains 12 residues. Germline V gene data show CDR1 as SEHNR and CDR2 as FQNEAQ (reference sequence). The trim removed 5 bases at V and 6 bases at J, leaving 4 bases unmatched. This CDR3 is CASSGTGVEQYF. In nucleotides, the CDR3 is TGTGCCAGCAGCGGAACAGGGGTCGAGCAGTACTTC.

V and J are TRBV24-1 and TRBJ2-5; a possible D gene is TRBD2 (7 bases). In germline, CDR1 is KGHDR, CDR2 SFDVKD. The CDR3 is made up of 13 amino acids. The V gene lost 9 bases and the J gene lost 5 bases, with 15 bases spanning the gap. The CDR3 DNA sequence: TGTGCCACCGGACTAGGGGGTGGTGAGACCCAGTACTTC. This gives the protein CATGLGGGETQYF.

This clonotype turned up a few times. The chain recombines TRBV20-1 with TRBJ2-3; TRBD2 aligns across 15 bases. This CDR3 spans 16 amino acids. CDR1 and CDR2 from the germline V gene are DFQATT and SNEGSKA (reference sequence). Trimming removed 4 bases from V and 5 bases from J; junction bases left unmatched: 7. The CDR3: CSATHWGLAGGDTQYF. CDR3 sequence (DNA): TGCAGTGCTACCCACTGGGGACTAGCGGGAGGAGATACGCAGTATTTT.

Points on this clonotype: A read error may produce the germline difference seen at one junction end. This chain joins TRBV11-2 and TRBJ2-1; 9 positions agree with TRBD2. The V gene's germline CDR1 is SGHAT and CDR2 FQNNGV. This CDR3 comprises 15 residues. The CDR3 loop is CASSLFPSGTYEQSF. CDR3 coding DNA: TGTGCCAGCAGCTTGTTTCCTAGCGGGACCTATGAGCAGTCCTTC.

As to this clonotype: A much larger clone lies one base from this, so it may be a read error. The chain joins TRBV4-3 to TRBJ2-3; D is unclear. V was clipped by 0 bases and J by 2 bases, with 9 bases between them. This CDR3 region has 15 residues. Germline-derived CDR1 and CDR2 are LGHNA and YSLEER. This CDR3 reads CASSQERIATDTQYF. The DNA of the CDR3 is TGCGCCAGCAGCCAAGAGAGGATAGCCACAGATACGCAGTATTTT.

The chain recombines TRBV20-1 with TRBJ2-7; 11 nucleotides match TRBD2. The length of the CDR3 is 15 residues. The germline V gene has CDR1 DFQATT and CDR2 SNEGSKA (reference sequence). Trimming at V came to 3 bases and at J to 2 bases, leaving 6 bases not matched to a gene. Here the CDR3 reads CSASDLGLAAYEQYF. DNA for the CDR3: TGCAGTGCTAGTGACCTGGGACTAGCGGCCTACGAGCAGTACTTC.

The rearrangement links TRBV7-6 to TRBJ2-3; 10 nucleotides align to TRBD2. This CDR3 has 16 residues. Germline CDR1 and CDR2: SGHVS and FNYEAQ. V dropped 3 bases and J dropped 3; count of bases not matched to a gene: 6. The chain's CDR3 is CASSLSTSGITDTQYF. The CDR3 nucleotides read TGTGCCAGCAGCTTGTCCACTAGCGGGATAACAGATACGCAGTATTTT.

The genes are TRBV2 and TRBJ2-5, with a tentative D call TRBD2 (6 bases). The V gene lost 8 bases and the J gene lost 4 bases, with 8 bases spanning the gap. The V gene's germline CDR1 is SNHLY and CDR2 FYNNEI. This CDR3 has 11 amino acids. The CDR3 coding sequence is TGTGCCAGCGGAGGGGCAGAGACCCAGTACTTC. This sequence encodes CASGGAETQYF.

Remarks on this clonotype: The junction shows a germline mismatch at one end, possibly a read error. The chain links TRBV5-1 to TRBJ1-1; 7 bases are shared with TRBD1. Per the germline V gene, CDR1 is SGHRS and CDR2 is YFSETQ. CDR3 length: 15 amino acids. CDR3: CASSSQGEVSTVAFF. CDR3 DNA: TGCGCCAGCAGCTCGCAGGGGGAAGTAAGCACTGTAGCTTTCTTT.